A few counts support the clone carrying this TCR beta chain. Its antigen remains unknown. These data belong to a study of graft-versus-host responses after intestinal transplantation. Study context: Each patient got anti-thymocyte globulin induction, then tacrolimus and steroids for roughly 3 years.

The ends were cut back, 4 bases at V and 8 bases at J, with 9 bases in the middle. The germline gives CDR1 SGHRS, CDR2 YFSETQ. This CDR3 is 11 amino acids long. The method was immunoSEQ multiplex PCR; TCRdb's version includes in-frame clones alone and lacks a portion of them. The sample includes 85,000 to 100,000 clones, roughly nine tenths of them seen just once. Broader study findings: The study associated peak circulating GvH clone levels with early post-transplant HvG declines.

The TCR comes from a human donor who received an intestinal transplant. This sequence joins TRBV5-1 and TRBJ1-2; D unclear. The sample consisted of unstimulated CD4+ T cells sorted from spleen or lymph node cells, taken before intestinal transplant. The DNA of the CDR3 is TGCGCCAGCAGCGCGGGGTTCGGCTACACCTTC. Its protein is CASSAGFGYTF.